This T cell receptor beta chain was recovered during a study of T cell changes during pregnancy in multiple sclerosis. CDR3 size: 14 residues. CDR1 and CDR2 (germline): SGHTA, FQGNSA. The J segment lost 5 bases and the V segment lost 2 bases, leaving 4 bases of the junction unmatched. Repertoires were generated with immunoSEQ multiplex PCR, while TCRdb's copy carries only in-frame clones and drops some. The sample has more than 80,000 clones, nearly 95% seen once. Here the sequenced sample was peripheral blood, taken in the second trimester of pregnancy. The chain combines TRBV7-2 with TRBJ2-3; 7 bases fit TRBD2. The sequence came from a female donor with multiple sclerosis, enrolled in a pregnancy study. This chain's CDR3 is CASSLSGIEDTQYF. CDR3 bases: TGTGCCAGCAGCTTAAGCGGGATTGAAGATACGCAGTATTTT.